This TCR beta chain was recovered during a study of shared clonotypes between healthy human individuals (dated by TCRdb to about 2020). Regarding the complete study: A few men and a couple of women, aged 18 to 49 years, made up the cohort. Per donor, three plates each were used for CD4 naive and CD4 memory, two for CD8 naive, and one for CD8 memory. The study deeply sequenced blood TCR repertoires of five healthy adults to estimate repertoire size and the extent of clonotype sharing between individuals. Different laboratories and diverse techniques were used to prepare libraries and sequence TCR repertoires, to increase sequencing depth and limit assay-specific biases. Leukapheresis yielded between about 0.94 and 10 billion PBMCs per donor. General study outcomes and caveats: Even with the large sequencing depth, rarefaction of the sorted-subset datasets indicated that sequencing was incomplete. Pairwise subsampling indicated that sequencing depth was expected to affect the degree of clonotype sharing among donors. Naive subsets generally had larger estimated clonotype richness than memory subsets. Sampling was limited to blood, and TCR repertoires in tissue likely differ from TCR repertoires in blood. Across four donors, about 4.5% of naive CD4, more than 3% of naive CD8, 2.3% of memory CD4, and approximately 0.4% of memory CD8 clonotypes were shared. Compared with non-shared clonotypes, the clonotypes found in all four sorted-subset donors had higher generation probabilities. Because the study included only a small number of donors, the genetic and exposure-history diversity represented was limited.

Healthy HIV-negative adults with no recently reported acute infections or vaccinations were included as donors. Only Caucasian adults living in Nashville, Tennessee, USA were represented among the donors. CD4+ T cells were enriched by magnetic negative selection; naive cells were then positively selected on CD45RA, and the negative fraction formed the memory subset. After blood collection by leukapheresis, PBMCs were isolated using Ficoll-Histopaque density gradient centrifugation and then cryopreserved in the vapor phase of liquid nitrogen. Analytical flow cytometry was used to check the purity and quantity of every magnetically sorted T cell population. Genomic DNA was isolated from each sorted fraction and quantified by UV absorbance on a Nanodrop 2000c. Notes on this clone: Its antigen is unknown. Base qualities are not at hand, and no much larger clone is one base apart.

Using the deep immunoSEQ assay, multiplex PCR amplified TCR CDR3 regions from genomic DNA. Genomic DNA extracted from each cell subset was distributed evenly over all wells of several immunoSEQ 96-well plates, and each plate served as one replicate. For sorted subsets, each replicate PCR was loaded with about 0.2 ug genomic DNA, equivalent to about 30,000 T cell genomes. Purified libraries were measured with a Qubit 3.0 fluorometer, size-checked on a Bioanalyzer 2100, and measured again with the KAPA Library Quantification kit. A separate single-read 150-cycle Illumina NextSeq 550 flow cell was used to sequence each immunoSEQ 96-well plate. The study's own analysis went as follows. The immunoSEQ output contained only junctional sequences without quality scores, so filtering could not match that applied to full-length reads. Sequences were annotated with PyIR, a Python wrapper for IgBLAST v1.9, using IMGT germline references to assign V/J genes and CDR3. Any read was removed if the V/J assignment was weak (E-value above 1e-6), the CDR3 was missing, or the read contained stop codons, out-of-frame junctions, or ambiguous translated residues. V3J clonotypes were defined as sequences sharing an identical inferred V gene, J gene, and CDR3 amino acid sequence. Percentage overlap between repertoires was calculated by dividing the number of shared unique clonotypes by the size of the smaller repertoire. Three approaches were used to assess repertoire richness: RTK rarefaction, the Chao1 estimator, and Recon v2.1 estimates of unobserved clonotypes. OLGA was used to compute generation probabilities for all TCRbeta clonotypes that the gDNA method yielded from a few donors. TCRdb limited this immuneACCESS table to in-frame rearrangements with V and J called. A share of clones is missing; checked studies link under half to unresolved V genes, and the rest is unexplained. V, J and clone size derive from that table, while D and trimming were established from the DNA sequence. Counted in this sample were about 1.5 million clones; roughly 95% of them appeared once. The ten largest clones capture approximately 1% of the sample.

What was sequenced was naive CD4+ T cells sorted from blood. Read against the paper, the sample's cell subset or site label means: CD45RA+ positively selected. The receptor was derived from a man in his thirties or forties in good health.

The CDR3 corresponds to CASSGSIGTTDTQYF. The DNA is TGCGCCAGCAGCGGGAGCATAGGGACTACGGATACGCAGTATTTT. The sequence is built from TRBV5-1 and TRBJ2-3; TRBD2 agrees with 7 junctional bases. The CDR3 sequence holds 15 residues, the cysteine and phenylalanine included. The kept DNA is CDR3 alone, 45 bases in frame from the first base. Per the germline V gene, SGHRS is the CDR1 and YFSETQ is the CDR2. Trimming removed 4 bases from V and 6 bases from J; the gene matches leave 11 bases unexplained.